This T cell receptor (beta chain) was found in a study of technical replicates of blood from a handful of donors. Generated by immunoSEQ multiplex PCR, the TCRdb table keeps only in-frame clones and is missing some. The table includes about 67,000 clones, roughly 98% detected once. Germline CDR1 SQVTM, CDR2 ANQGSEA. V shed 6 bases and J 2 bases; nucleotides not matched to a gene: 6. The CDR3 is made up of 14 amino acids. This clone was seen just once. The sequence derives from a human donor in good health. The sequenced sample was T cells isolated from PBMCs. The chain is built from TRBV29-1 and TRBJ2-1, with TRBD1 identical over 8 bases. The CDR3 is CSVPPGGAYNEQFF. DNA of the CDR3: TGCAGCGTCCCCCCAGGGGGCGCCTACAATGAGCAGTTCTTC.